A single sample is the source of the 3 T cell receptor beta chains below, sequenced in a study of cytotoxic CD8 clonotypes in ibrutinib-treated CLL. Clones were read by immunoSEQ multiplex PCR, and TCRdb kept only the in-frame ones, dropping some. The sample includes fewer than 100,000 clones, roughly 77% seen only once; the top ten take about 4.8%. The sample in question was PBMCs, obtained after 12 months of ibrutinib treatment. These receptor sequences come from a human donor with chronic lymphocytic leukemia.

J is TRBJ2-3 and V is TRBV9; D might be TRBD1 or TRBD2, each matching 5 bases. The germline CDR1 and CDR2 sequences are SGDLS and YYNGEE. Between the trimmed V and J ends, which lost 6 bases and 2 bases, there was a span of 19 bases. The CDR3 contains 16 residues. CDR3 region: CASKVGGPLDTDTQYF. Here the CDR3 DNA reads TGTGCCAGCAAGGTTGGGGGACCCCTTGACACAGATACGCAGTATTTT.

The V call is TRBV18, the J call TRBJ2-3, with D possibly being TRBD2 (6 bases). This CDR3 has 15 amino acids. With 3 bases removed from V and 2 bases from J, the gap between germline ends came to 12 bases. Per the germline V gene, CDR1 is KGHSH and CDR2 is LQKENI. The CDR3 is CASSPPTGLTDTQYF. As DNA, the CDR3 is TGTGCCAGCTCACCGCCTACGGGACTCACAGATACGCAGTATTTT.

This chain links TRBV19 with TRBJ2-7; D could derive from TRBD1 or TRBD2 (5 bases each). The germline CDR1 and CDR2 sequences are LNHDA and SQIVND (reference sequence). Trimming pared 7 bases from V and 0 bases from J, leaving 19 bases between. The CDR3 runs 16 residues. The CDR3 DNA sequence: TGTGCCAGTAAGGGGTTGGGGGATAGAAGCTCCTACGAGCAGTACTTC. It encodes CASKGLGDRSSYEQYF.